A single T cell receptor (beta chain) is shown here with its context. Its target is unknown. These data are taken from a study of T cells in Graves' hyperthyroidism and ophthalmopathy. Newly diagnosed patients aged 18 to 65 had hyperthyroidism of under 2 months' duration. This CDR3 spans 15 amino acids. Germline V gene lookup returns CDR1 LNHDA and CDR2 SQIVND (reference sequence). With 1 base removed from V and 1 base from J, the gap between germline ends came to 7 bases. General study findings and limits: Blood held most thyroid clonotypes expanded above 0.001 frequency.

TCR beta CDR3 regions were amplified from RNA. The HTBI set primed first-round TCR CDR3 RT-PCR. TCRdb redid the calling of the multiplex PCR reads with MiXCR, one entry per CDR3 protein. The sample carries about 540,000 distinct CDR3 sequences, 40% to 55% recorded once. This chain joins TRBV19 and TRBJ2-2; unclear D gene. The sample consisted of peripheral blood or thyroid tissue (not recorded which). The receptor's source is a woman aged 18-29 years with Graves' hyperthyroidism. CDR3 DNA: TGTGCCAGTAGTATAGGGTCGATGAACACCGGGGAGCTGTTTTTT. Translation gives CASSIGSMNTGELFF.